The 12 T cell receptor beta chains presented below share a single source sample, sequenced in a study of T-cell reconstitution after alpha-beta-depleted transplantation in children. Unique molecular identifiers were used to barcode this TCRbeta library. TCRdb reprocessed the PCR reads with MiXCR, giving one entry per CDR3 protein. The sample yields about 240,000 distinct CDR3 sequences, about 25% seen once. Sample: PBMCs, taken before TCRalphabeta/CD19-depleted stem cell transplant. The receptors here all came from a girl aged 2-10 years with Fanconi anemia, due to receive a stem cell transplant.

This chain connects TRBV20-1 to TRBJ2-5; tentative D call: TRBD2 (7 bases). Germline lookup yields CDR1 DFQATT and CDR2 SNEGSKA (reference sequence). The CDR3 has 13 residues. The V and J ends lost 5 bases and 2 bases respectively, with 12 bases between them. DNA for the CDR3: TGCAGTGCTTGGGAGGGGGGACAAGAGACCCAGTACTTC. Its translation is CSAWEGGQETQYF.

This clonotype was counted at least ten times. This sequence joins TRBV19 and TRBJ2-6; D uncertain. The V gene lost 5 bases and the J gene lost 0 bases, with 5 bases spanning the gap. Germline lookup yields CDR1 LNHDA and CDR2 SQIVND (reference sequence). The CDR3 has 14 amino acids. The CDR3 loop reads CASSPHSGANVLTF. The CDR3 DNA reads TGTGCCAGTAGTCCACACTCTGGGGCCAACGTCCTGACTTTC.

This chain connects TRBV12-3 or TRBV12-4 to TRBJ2-3; a weak D match, TRBD2 (5 bases). With 3 bases removed from V and 8 bases from J, the gap between germline ends came to 12 bases. The CDR3 consists of 13 residues. In DNA form, the CDR3 reads TGTGCCAGCAGTTTGAGGGAGTGGACTACGCAGTATTTT. It codes for CASSLREWTTQYF.

The V call is TRBV29-1, the J call TRBJ1-1; no reliable D call. The V gene lost 3 bases and the J gene lost 2 bases, with 7 bases spanning the gap. The CDR3 consists of 12 residues. Germline V gene lookup returns CDR1 SQVTM and CDR2 ANQGSEA. CDR3 loop: CSVETDNTEAFF. Written as DNA, the CDR3 is TGCAGCGTTGAGACCGACAACACTGAAGCTTTCTTT. Looking up the rest from reference TRBV29-1 and TRBJ1-1 gives the full variable domain: SAVISQKPSRDICQRGTSLTIQCQVDSQVTMMFWYRQQPGQSLTLIATANQGSEATYESGFVIDKFPISRPNLTFSTLTVSNMSPEDSSIYLCSVETDNTEAFFGQGTRLTVV.

The chain combines TRBV7-2 with TRBJ1-2; 8 bases line up with TRBD1. Germline lookup yields CDR1 SGHTA and CDR2 FQGNSA. J was trimmed by 6 bases and V by 1 base; bases with no gene match: 4. CDR3 length: 14 amino acids. Here the CDR3 reads CASSLVSDRDGYTF. The CDR3 DNA sequence: TGTGCCAGCAGCTTAGTTTCGGACAGGGATGGCTACACCTTC.

This clonotype was detected once. The chain uses TRBV6-5 and TRBJ1-4; weak D call: TRBD1 (5 bases). This CDR3 has 12 amino acids. The V gene's germline CDR1 is MNHEY and CDR2 SVGAGI. Trimming pared 4 bases from V and 8 bases from J, leaving 8 bases between. The CDR3 reads CASSLRTEKLFF. CDR3 bases: TGTGCCAGCAGTTTACGGACAGAAAAACTGTTTTTT.

The table lists this clonotype with many counts. The chain couples TRBV20-1 to TRBJ2-7, with D hard to call. The CDR3 consists of 11 residues. Germline CDR1 and CDR2: DFQATT and SNEGSKA (reference sequence). V was shortened by 6 bases and J by 6 bases, with 12 bases between the two germline ends. The CDR3 DNA sequence: TGCAGTGCGACGCAGGTGGCCGAGCAGTACTTC. This gives the protein CSATQVAEQYF.

This clonotype was picked up many times. CDR3 protein: CSARGVTNTGELFF. The CDR3 bases are TGCAGTGCTAGAGGCGTAACGAACACCGGGGAGCTGTTTTTT. The chain recombines TRBV20-1 with TRBJ2-2; D is ambiguous. The CDR3 contains 14 residues. V was cut by 1 base and J by 0 bases, with 6 bases left in between. Germline V gene data show CDR1 as DFQATT and CDR2 as SNEGSKA (reference sequence).

The chain combines TRBV19 with TRBJ2-3; the match to TRBD2 covers 11 bases. V lost 3 bases and J lost 1; bases outside the gene matches: 3. This CDR3 spans 16 amino acids. Germline loops: CDR1 LNHDA, CDR2 SQIVND (reference sequence). The CDR3 DNA reads TGTGCCAGTAGTATTTGGGGACTAGCGGGCACAGATACGCAGTATTTT. This codes for CASSIWGLAGTDTQYF.

This clonotype was recorded at least ten times. V gene TRBV20-1 combines with J gene TRBJ1-1, with D unresolved. The ends were cut back, 0 bases at V and 1 base at J, with 9 bases in the middle. CDR1 and CDR2 from the germline V gene are DFQATT and SNEGSKA (reference sequence). This CDR3 is built from 14 residues. As DNA, the CDR3 is TGCAGTGCTAGAGAGGGGTCATGGAACACTGAAGCTTTCTTT. Protein product: CSAREGSWNTEAFF.

CDR3 DNA sequence: TGTGCCAGCAGCTTAAGGACCGGGACTAGCGGGGGGGCGGCAGATACGCAGTATTTT. This translates into CASSLRTGTSGGAADTQYF. The chain joins TRBV7-8 to TRBJ2-3; TRBD2 matches at 16 bases. This CDR3 region has 19 residues. J lost 4 bases, V lost 2 bases, and 9 bases had no gene match. Germline V gene data show CDR1 as SGHVS and CDR2 as FQNEAQ. Full variable domain (outside the CDR3, taken from reference TRBV7-8 and TRBJ2-3): GAGVSQSPRYKVAKRGQDVALRCDPISGHVSLFWYQQALGQGPEFLTYFQNEAQLDKSGLPSDRFFAERPEGSVSTLKIQRTQQEDSAVYLCASSLRTGTSGGAADTQYFGPGTRLTVL.

This clonotype was observed a handful of times. This chain uses TRBV7-6 with TRBJ2-5; weak D call: TRBD1 (6 bases). Looked up from germline, CDR1 is SGHVS and CDR2 is FNYEAQ. V lost 5 bases to trimming and J lost 0 bases, with 13 bases between them. The CDR3 is made up of 15 amino acids. Written as DNA, the CDR3 is TGTGCCAGCAGCCCAGAGGACAGCCACCAAGAGACCCAGTACTTC. Translating gives CASSPEDSHQETQYF.